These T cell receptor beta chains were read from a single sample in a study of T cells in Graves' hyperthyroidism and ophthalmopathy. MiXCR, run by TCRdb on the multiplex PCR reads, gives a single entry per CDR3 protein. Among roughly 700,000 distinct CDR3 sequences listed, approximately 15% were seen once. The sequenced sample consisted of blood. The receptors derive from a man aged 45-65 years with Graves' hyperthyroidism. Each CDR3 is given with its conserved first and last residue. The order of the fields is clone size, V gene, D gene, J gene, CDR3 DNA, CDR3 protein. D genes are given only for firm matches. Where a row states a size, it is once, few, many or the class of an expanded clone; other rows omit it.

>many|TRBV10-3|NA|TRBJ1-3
TGTGCCGGCCGAGGGGCGAGCTCTGGAAACACCATATATTTT
CAGRGASSGNTIYF
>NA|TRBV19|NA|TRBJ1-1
TGTGCCACCGACGACAGGAACACTGAAGCTTTCTTT
CATDDRNTEAFF
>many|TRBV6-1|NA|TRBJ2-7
TGTGCCAGCAGTGGACTGGAACAATACGAGCAGTACTTC
CASSGLEQYEQYF
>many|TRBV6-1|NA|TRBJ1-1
TGTGCCAGCTGTTCCCGGGACAAGAACACTGAAGCTTTCTTT
CASCSRDKNTEAFF
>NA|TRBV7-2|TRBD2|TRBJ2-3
TGTGCCAGCAGCCCCCAAGCGGGAGGGGGGGATACGCAGTATTTT
CASSPQAGGGDTQYF
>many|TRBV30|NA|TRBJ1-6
TGTGCCTGGACCCCATCCAGGGGAGGTAATTCACCCCTCCACTTT
CAWTPSRGGNSPLHF
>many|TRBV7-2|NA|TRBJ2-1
TGTGCCAGCAGCGTAGATTGGCGCGCGAGCTCCTACAATGAGCAGTTCTTC
CASSVDWRASSYNEQFF
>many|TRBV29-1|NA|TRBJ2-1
TGCAGCGTTGTTCAGGGGAACTACAATGAGCAGTTCTTC
CSVVQGNYNEQFF
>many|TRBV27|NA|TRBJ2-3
TGTGCCAGCAGTCCGGGCGGGGGGAGGGGGCTTTTCTCAGATACGCAGTATTTT
CASSPGGGRGLFSDTQYF
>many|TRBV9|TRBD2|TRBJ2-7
TGTGCCAGCAGCCCCAGTGGCGGGGGAACCTACGAGCAGTACTTC
CASSPSGGGTYEQYF